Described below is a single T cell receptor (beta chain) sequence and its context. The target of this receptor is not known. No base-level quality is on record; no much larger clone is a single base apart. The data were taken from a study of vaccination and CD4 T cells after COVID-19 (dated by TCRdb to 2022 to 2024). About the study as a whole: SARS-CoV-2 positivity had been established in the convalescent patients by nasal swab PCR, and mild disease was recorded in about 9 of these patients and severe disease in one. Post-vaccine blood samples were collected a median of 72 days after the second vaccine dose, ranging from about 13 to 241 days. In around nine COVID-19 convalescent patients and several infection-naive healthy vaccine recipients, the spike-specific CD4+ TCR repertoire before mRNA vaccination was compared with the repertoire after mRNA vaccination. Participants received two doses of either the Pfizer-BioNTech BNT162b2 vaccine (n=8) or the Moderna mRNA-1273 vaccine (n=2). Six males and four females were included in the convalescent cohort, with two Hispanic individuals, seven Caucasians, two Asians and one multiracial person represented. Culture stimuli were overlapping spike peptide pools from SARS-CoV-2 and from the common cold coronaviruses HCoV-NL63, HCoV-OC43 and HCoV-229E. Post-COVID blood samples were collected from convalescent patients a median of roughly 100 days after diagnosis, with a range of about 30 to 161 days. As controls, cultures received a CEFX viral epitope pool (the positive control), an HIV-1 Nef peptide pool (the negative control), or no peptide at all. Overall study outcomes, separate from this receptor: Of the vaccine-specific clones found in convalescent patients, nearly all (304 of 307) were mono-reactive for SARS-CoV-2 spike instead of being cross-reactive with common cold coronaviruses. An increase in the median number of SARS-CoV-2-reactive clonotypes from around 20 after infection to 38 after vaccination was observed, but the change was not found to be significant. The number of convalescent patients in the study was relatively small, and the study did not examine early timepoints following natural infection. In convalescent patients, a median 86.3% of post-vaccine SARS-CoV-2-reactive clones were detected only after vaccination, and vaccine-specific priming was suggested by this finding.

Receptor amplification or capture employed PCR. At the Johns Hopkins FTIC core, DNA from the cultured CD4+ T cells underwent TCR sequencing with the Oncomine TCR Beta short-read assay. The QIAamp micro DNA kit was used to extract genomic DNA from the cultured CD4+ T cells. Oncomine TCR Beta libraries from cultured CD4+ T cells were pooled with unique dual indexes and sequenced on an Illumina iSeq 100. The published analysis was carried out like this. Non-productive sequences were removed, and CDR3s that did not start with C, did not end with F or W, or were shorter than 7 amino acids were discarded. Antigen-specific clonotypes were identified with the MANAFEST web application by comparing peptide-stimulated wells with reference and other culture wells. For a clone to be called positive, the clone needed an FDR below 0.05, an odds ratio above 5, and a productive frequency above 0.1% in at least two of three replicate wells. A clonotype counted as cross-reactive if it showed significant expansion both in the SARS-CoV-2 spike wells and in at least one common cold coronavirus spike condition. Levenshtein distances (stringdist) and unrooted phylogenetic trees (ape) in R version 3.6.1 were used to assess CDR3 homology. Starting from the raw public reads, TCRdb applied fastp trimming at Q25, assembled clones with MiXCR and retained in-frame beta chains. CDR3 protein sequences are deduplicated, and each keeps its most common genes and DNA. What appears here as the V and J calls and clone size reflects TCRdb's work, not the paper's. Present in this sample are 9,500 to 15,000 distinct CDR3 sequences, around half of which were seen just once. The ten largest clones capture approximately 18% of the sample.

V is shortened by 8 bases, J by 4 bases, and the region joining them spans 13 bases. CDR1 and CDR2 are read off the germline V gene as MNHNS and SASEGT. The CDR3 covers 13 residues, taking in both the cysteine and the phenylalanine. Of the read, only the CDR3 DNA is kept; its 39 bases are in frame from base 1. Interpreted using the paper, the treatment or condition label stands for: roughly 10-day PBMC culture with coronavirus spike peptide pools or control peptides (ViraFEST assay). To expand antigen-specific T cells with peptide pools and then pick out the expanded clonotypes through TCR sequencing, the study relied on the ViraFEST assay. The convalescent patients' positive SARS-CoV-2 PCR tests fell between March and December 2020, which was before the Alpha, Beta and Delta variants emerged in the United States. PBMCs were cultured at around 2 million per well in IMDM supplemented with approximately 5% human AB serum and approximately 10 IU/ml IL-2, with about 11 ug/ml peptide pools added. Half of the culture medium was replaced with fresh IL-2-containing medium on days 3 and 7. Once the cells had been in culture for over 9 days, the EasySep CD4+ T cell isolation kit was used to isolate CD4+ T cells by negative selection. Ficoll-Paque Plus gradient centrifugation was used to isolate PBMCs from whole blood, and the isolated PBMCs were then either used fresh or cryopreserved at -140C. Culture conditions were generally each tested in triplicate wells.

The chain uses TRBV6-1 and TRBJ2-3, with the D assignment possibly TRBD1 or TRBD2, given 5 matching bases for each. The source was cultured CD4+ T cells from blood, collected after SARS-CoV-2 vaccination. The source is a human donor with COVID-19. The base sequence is TGTGCCAGCGGGGGAGACCCACCAGATACGCAGTATTTT. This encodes CASGGDPPDTQYF.